These 6 T cell receptor beta chains came from one sample sequenced in a study of T cells after yellow fever vaccination. TCRdb re-derived calls from the 5' RACE reads in MiXCR, one entry per CDR3 protein. The data contain approximately 90,000 distinct CDR3 sequences, about an eighth of them seen just once; the ten biggest clones take up approximately 23%. The input for sequencing was CD8+ T cells not binding an NS4B(214-222) dextramer, sorted from PBMCs, taken about 21 days after the first yellow fever vaccination. These receptors came from a man aged 18 to 30 who received the YFV17D yellow fever vaccine.

The chain joins TRBV21-1 to TRBJ1-5; the table gives TRBD1 as D, unverified against the DNA. TRBV21-1 is flagged as a pseudogene. The CDR3 is made up of 15 amino acids. The CDR3 sequence is CASSRSSRERQPQHF. In DNA, the CDR3 is TGTGCCAGCAGCAGGTCGTCCAGGGAGCGTCAGCCCCAGCATTTT.

Only a few counts were recorded for this clonotype. This chain connects TRBV10-3 to TRBJ2-1; a weak D match, TRBD1 (7 bases). Germline-derived CDR1 and CDR2 are ENHRY and SYGVKD. The CDR3 sequence is 14 residues long. V dropped 10 bases and J dropped 9 bases, with 22 bases sitting between them. CDR3 nucleotides: TGTGCCACCGGTCAGGGGGGTGCGGGGAGTGAGCAGTTCTTC. It translates to CATGQGGAGSEQFF.

This clonotype was recorded a few times. J is TRBJ2-1 and V is TRBV12-3 or TRBV12-4, with no clear D. V was shortened by 3 bases and J by 8 bases, with 11 bases between the two germline ends. The CDR3 length is 13 residues. Here the CDR3 reads CASSFSYVDEQFF. The CDR3 DNA reads as TGTGCCAGCAGTTTCTCGTATGTAGATGAGCAGTTCTTC.

This sequence joins TRBV7-2 and TRBJ2-3; 8 bases map to TRBD2. Per the germline V gene, CDR1 is SGHTA and CDR2 is FQGNSA. V dropped 6 bases and J dropped 2; count of bases not matched to a gene: 13. The CDR3 contains 17 residues. This CDR3 reads CASSSPFGGGPTDTQYF. For the CDR3, the DNA is TGTGCCAGCAGTTCCCCCTTCGGGGGGGGGCCCACAGATACGCAGTATTTT. The full variable domain, its missing parts supplied by reference TRBV7-2 and TRBJ2-3, is GAGVSQSPSNKVTEKGKDVELRCDPISGHTALYWYRQSLGQGLEFLIYFQGNSAPDKSGLPSDRFSAERTGGSVSTLTIQRTQQEDSAVYLCASSSPFGGGPTDTQYFGPGTRLTVL.

V gene TRBV29-1 combines with J gene TRBJ2-2; D is uncertain. Germline CDR1 SQVTM, CDR2 ANQGSEA. Deletions cut 6 bases from V and 2 bases from J, with 10 bases between. This CDR3 has 13 amino acids. The CDR3 region is CSVSSSNTGELFF. In DNA form, the CDR3 reads TGCAGCGTCAGCAGCAGTAACACCGGGGAGCTGTTTTTT.

This clonotype was seen a handful of times. This chain uses TRBV6-5 with TRBJ2-5; possibly TRBD1 for D (5 bases). Germline V gene sequence: CDR1 MNHEY, CDR2 SVGAGI. Trimming pared 8 bases from V and 5 bases from J, leaving 12 bases between. CDR3 length equals 12 residues. The CDR3 spells CASLGVDETQYF. CDR3 nucleotide sequence: TGTGCCAGCCTAGGGGTGGACGAGACCCAGTACTTC.